This TCR beta chain was retrieved from a study of blood T cells in healthy people across ages. In this sample, this clonotype turned up many times. Primed by a sample-barcoded 5' primer and a J-beta primer mix, a second PCR proceeded for about 6 to 11 cycles. Tags on each cDNA molecule came from a template-switch adaptor with 12 random nucleotides. MiXCR was run by TCRdb on the 5' RACE reads, yielding one entry per CDR3 protein. The table shows around 900,000 distinct CDR3 sequences, with less than 35% occurring only once. The sample consisted of blood. This TCR came from a woman of 80 years or more in good health.

CDR3 coding DNA: TGTGCCAGCATTCTACACGGGGGCCGCGAGACCCAGTACTTC. Protein sequence: CASILHGGRETQYF. V is TRBV18 and J is TRBJ2-5; D possibly matches TRBD1 or TRBD2 (6 bases each). Trimming pared 8 bases from V and 5 bases from J, leaving 18 bases between. The CDR3 covers 14 residues. Germline values: CDR1 KGHSH, CDR2 LQKENI.